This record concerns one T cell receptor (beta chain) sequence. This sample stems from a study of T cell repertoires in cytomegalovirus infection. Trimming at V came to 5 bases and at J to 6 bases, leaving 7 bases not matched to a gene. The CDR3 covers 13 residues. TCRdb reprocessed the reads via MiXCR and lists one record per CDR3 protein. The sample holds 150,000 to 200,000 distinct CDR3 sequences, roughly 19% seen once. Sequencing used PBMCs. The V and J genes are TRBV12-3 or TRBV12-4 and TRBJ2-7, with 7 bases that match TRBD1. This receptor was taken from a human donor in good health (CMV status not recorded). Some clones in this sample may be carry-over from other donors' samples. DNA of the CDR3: TGTGCCAGCAGTAGGGACAGCTGGGGCGAGCAGTACTTC. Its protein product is CASSRDSWGEQYF.